This note documents a single T cell receptor (beta chain) sequence. What it binds is unknown. This sample is part of a study of vaccination effects on CD4 cells after COVID-19. CD4+ T cell isolation took place after 10 days of culture. The vaccine given was either BNT162b2 or mRNA-1273, in two doses. Germline values: CDR1 DFQATT, CDR2 SNEGSKA (reference sequence). This CDR3 has 11 residues. V lost 1 base and J lost 2, with 2 bases in between. Clones were read by immunoSEQ multiplex PCR, and TCRdb kept only the in-frame ones, dropping some. The sample holds tens of thousands of clones, just under 75% seen once.

The chain couples TRBV20-1 to TRBJ2-5; D is unresolved. This sample comprised CD4+ T cells from PBMCs cultured without peptide, obtained after COVID-19 vaccination. The origin of this receptor is a human donor who received a COVID-19 vaccine. The CDR3 is CSARVQETQYF. The DNA of the CDR3 is TGCAGTGCTAGAGTACAAGAGACCCAGTACTTC.